Below, one T cell receptor (beta chain) is given with its context. TCRdb reanalysed the RT-PCR reads using MiXCR and keeps one entry per CDR3 protein. The data contain about 74,000 distinct CDR3 sequences, around 27% of them seen just once; the ten biggest clones take up 26%. The V end was cut by 2 bases, the J end by 4 bases, with 12 bases between. CDR3 length: 15 residues. Looked up from germline, CDR1 is MNHEY and CDR2 is SVGEGT. The data belong to a study of patients and donors after allogeneic stem cell transplantation. The rearrangement links TRBV6-2 or TRBV6-3 to TRBJ2-1; no firm D call. This clonotype was obtained from a human donor who was either an allogeneic HSCT recipient or a stem cell or donor lymphocyte infusion donor (not recorded which). It is not recorded whose cells these are; they may come from a transplant donor. Sequencing input: blood, either unsorted or a sorted T cell fraction (not recorded which). In DNA, the CDR3 is TGTGCCAGCAGTTACACGGCAAACCTTTACAATGAGCAGTTCTTC. This encodes CASSYTANLYNEQFF.